This T cell receptor (beta chain) was recorded in a study of shared T cell receptors in the human thymus. This clone was recorded only once. With 4 bases clipped from V and 4 bases from J, the junction kept 27 bases outside the gene matches. In germline, CDR1 is SGHRS, CDR2 YFSETQ. This CDR3 is built from 22 residues. Libraries were prepared by immunoSEQ multiplex PCR; TCRdb keeps only in-frame clonotypes and omits some of them. The sample holds approximately 730,000 clones, around 85% seen once. This same sample was also taken into another study, of human thymus T cells. That report adds: Resected material from corrective heart surgery provided the thymus tissue analysed. Biased V and J segment usage appeared in thymus and peripheral blood. Thymic repertoires overlap heavily among unrelated individuals, related research has reported.

This rearrangement joins TRBV5-1 to TRBJ1-3, with 9 bases fitting TRBD1. The sequence derives from a girl younger than two with a congenital heart defect. Sequenced material: thymocytes. The CDR3 sequence: CASSRGEGQGLIEFLWGNTIYF. The CDR3 DNA reads TGCGCCAGCAGCCGTGGTGAAGGACAGGGGCTGATTGAATTCCTCTGGGGAAACACCATATATTTT.